The 32 T cell receptor beta chains given below trace back to one sample, sequenced in a study of T cells expressing NK-cell markers. TCRdb re-called the 5' RACE reads, yielding one record per CDR3 amino acid sequence without DNA. The sample yields 400,000 to 450,000 distinct CDR3 sequences, of which the top ten take up 7.3%. Sample: blood T cells: a sorted CD56 or NKG2C T cell subset, CD4+ or CD8+ T cells, or bulk PBMC T cells (not recorded which). These receptors originate from a woman aged 18-69 years in good health.

The V gene is TRBV11-2, the J gene TRBJ2-5; TCRdb reports TRBD2, a call that lacks DNA to check it against. The CDR3 is 16 residues long. Germline V CDR1 and CDR2: SGHAT, FQNNGV. This CDR3 is CASSQTPAGGPETQYF.

The chain has TRBV20-1 and TRBJ2-1. Germline V gives CDR1 DFQATT, CDR2 SNEGSKA (reference sequence). The length of the CDR3 is 13 residues. The CDR3 is CSARVWQYNEQFF.

The V and J genes are TRBV27 and TRBJ2-1; TCRdb's D call, TRBD2, is unchecked because there is no DNA. CDR3 length: 14 residues. Germline CDR1 MNHEY, CDR2 SMNVEV (reference sequence). CDR3 sequence: CASAVGLGAREQFF.

The chain carries TRBV6-2 or TRBV6-3 and TRBJ2-2; TCRdb gives TRBD2 as the D gene, but with no DNA this cannot be confirmed. The length of the CDR3 is 15 residues. Germline CDR1 is MNHEY and CDR2 is SVGEGT. This CDR3 reads CASSGTSANTGELFF.

The genes are TRBV5-1 and TRBJ2-3; TCRdb lists TRBD2, though no DNA is available to test this call. The CDR3 contains 17 residues. The V gene's germline CDR1 is SGHRS and CDR2 YFSETQ. The CDR3 spells CASSLFPSGSVTDTQYF.

V usage is TRBV6-1 and J usage is TRBJ1-6. Germline V gene lookup returns CDR1 MNHNS and CDR2 SASEGT. The CDR3 length is 15 residues. The CDR3 region is CASTREGGRNSPLHF.

J is TRBJ2-5 and V is TRBV12-3 or TRBV12-4; TCRdb returns TRBD2, unconfirmable since there is no DNA. This CDR3 is built from 13 residues. CDR3 loop: CASSSASKETQYF.

The chain links TRBV20-1 to TRBJ2-3; the TCRdb D gene call, TRBD2, has no DNA to confirm it. The CDR3 runs 18 residues. The germline gives CDR1 DFQATT, CDR2 SNEGSKA (reference sequence). This CDR3 is CSAALAGGTYWGTDTQYF.

The chain links TRBV20-1 to TRBJ1-1; TCRdb's D gene call, TRBD1, goes unchecked for lack of DNA. This CDR3 is built from 12 residues. CDR1 and CDR2 from the germline V gene are DFQATT and SNEGSKA (reference sequence). The CDR3 loop reads CSASHGGTEAFF.

V gene TRBV20-1 combines with J gene TRBJ2-5; TCRdb reports TRBD1, a call that lacks DNA to check it against. The CDR3 runs 13 residues. Germline values: CDR1 DFQATT, CDR2 SNEGSKA (reference sequence). CDR3 in amino acids: CSAREGGHETQYF.

The chain recombines TRBV7-2 with TRBJ2-5. In germline, CDR1 is SGHTA, CDR2 FQGNSA. The CDR3 totals 14 residues. CDR3 sequence reads: CASSGRLGQETQYF.

This chain links TRBV9 with TRBJ2-1; without DNA, the TCRdb call of TRBD2 cannot be checked. The CDR3 is 16 amino acids. In germline, CDR1 is SGDLS, CDR2 YYNGEE. CDR3 sequence reads: CASSVGGRGAYNEQFF.

This chain joins TRBV7-2 and TRBJ2-4; the D call from TCRdb, TRBD1, cannot be confirmed without DNA. Germline values: CDR1 SGHTA, CDR2 FQGNSA. CDR3 length equals 15 residues. The CDR3 loop reads CASSLDRTRGNIQYF.

The chain combines TRBV7-8 with TRBJ1-1. The CDR3 is 16 residues long. Germline CDR1 and CDR2: SGHVS and FQNEAQ. CDR3 loop: CASSLVAATLNTEAFF. The full variable domain, its missing parts supplied by reference TRBV7-8 and TRBJ1-1, is GAGVSQSPRYKVAKRGQDVALRCDPISGHVSLFWYQQALGQGPEFLTYFQNEAQLDKSGLPSDRFFAERPEGSVSTLKIQRTQQEDSAVYLCASSLVAATLNTEAFFGQGTRLTVV.

V gene TRBV28 combines with J gene TRBJ2-7; there is no DNA to check the TCRdb D call of TRBD1. Germline CDR1 MDHEN, CDR2 SYDVKM. The CDR3 runs 16 residues. CDR3 amino acids: CASIEGGDRASYEQYF.

The V gene is TRBV15, the J gene TRBJ2-3. CDR3 size: 11 residues. The germline V gene encodes CDR1 LNHNV and CDR2 YYDKDF (reference sequence). The CDR3 protein is CATSSRDTQYF.

CDR3 sequence reads: CSVETSGQYVRNEQFF. The chain joins TRBV29-1 to TRBJ2-1; TCRdb proposes TRBD1, but this gene call is untestable without DNA. This CDR3 contains 16 residues. The germline gives CDR1 SQVTM, CDR2 ANQGSEA.

The chain combines TRBV7-9 with TRBJ1-1. The CDR3 spans 14 residues. The germline CDR1 and CDR2 sequences are SEHNR and FQNEAQ (reference sequence). The CDR3 loop reads CASSLSTQNTEAFF.

This chain uses TRBV7-2 with TRBJ1-5. The CDR3 spans 14 residues. The germline CDR1 and CDR2 sequences are SGHTA and FQGNSA. The CDR3 protein is CASSLGAINQPQHF.

The rearrangement uses TRBV12-3 or TRBV12-4 and TRBJ2-7; the TCRdb D gene call, TRBD1, has no DNA to confirm it. This CDR3 contains 14 residues. Here the CDR3 reads CASSLFAGTNEQYF.

The rearrangement joins TRBV28 to TRBJ2-7; the TRBD2 assignment by TCRdb is unverifiable without DNA. Germline CDR1 MDHEN, CDR2 SYDVKM. CDR3 length equals 15 residues. The CDR3 region is CASSRSGRPPYEQYF.

The chain combines TRBV12-3 or TRBV12-4 with TRBJ1-1. The length of the CDR3 is 13 residues. The CDR3 spells CASSFWADLVTFF.

The V and J genes are TRBV6-2 or TRBV6-3 and TRBJ2-3; as DNA is missing, the TRBD1 call by TCRdb cannot be tested. Germline assignment: CDR1 MNHEY and CDR2 SVGEGT. The CDR3 sequence is 18 residues long. The CDR3 reads CASSYGVGGSDPTDTQYF.

The chain uses TRBV12-5 and TRBJ2-3. Per the germline V gene, CDR1 is LGHNT and CDR2 is FRNRAP. The CDR3 contains 13 residues. CDR3 sequence reads: CASGLGALNTQYF.

This chain connects TRBV6-2 or TRBV6-3 to TRBJ2-1; the TCRdb D gene call, TRBD1, has no DNA to confirm it. Germline CDR1 MNHEY, CDR2 SVGEGT. There are 14 residues in the CDR3. This CDR3 is CASRGGVSPNEQFF.

This chain connects TRBV19 to TRBJ2-1; as DNA is missing, the TRBD1 call by TCRdb cannot be tested. From germline, CDR1 is LNHDA and CDR2 SQIVND (reference sequence). The CDR3 spans 15 residues. Here the CDR3 reads CASSAQHRGYNEQFF.

The chain is built from TRBV10-2 and TRBJ2-2; absent DNA, TCRdb's TRBD1 call cannot be checked. Germline V gene lookup returns CDR1 WSHSY and CDR2 SAAADI. This CDR3 is 13 amino acids long. The CDR3 protein is CARGDRVNGELFF.

J is TRBJ2-7 and V is TRBV7-2; the TCRdb D gene call, TRBD1, has no DNA to confirm it. CDR3 length: 16 amino acids. Germline V gene lookup returns CDR1 SGHTA and CDR2 FQGNSA. The CDR3 loop is CASSLPTGSLTYEQYF.

The rearrangement links TRBV5-6 to TRBJ2-3. CDR3 length equals 13 residues. Germline V CDR1 and CDR2: SGHDT, YYEEEE. This CDR3 is CASRFGRADTQYF. Full variable domain (missing parts from reference TRBV5-6 and TRBJ2-3): DAGVTQSPTHLIKTRGQQVTLRCSPKSGHDTVSWYQQALGQGPQFIFQYYEEEERQRGNFPDRFSGHQFPNYSSELNVNALLLGDSALYLCASRFGRADTQYFGPGTRLTVL.

The chain has TRBV20-1 and TRBJ1-4; TCRdb designates TRBD1, a call that cannot be tested without DNA. Germline V lookup: CDR1 DFQATT, CDR2 SNEGSKA (reference sequence). This CDR3 is 14 amino acids long. CDR3 sequence: CSAHSTGGDEKLFF.

This chain joins TRBV20-1 and TRBJ2-5; the D call of TRBD1 rests on TCRdb alone, since no DNA is present to check it. The CDR3 runs 13 residues. Germline lookup yields CDR1 DFQATT and CDR2 SNEGSKA (reference sequence). CDR3 residues: CSAIGTDEETQYF.

This sequence joins TRBV10-2 and TRBJ1-3; TCRdb designates TRBD1, a call that cannot be tested without DNA. CDR1 and CDR2 from the germline V gene are WSHSY and SAAADI. The CDR3 length is 15 residues. This chain's CDR3 is CASSDHRGYGNTIYF.